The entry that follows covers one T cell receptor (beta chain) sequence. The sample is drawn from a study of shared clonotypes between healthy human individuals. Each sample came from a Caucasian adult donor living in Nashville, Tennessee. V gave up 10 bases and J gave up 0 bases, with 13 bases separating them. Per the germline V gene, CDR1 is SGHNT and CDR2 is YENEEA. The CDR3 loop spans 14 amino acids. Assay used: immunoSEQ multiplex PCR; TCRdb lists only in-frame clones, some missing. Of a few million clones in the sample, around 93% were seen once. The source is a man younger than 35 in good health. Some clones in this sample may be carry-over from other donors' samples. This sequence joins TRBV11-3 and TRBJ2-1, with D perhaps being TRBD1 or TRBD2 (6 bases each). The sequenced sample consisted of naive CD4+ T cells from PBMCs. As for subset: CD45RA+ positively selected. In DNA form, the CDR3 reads TGTGCCATCACTCGGGGGCACTCCTACAATGAGCAGTTCTTC. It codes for CAITRGHSYNEQFF. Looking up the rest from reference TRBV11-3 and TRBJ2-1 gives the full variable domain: EAGVVQSPRYKIIEKKQPVAFWCNPISGHNTLYWYLQNLGQGPELLIRYENEEAVDDSQLPKDRFSAERLKGVDSTLKIQPAELGDSAVYLCAITRGHSYNEQFFGPGTRLTVL.